The rows below give T cell receptor beta chains drawn from one sample of a study of blood T cell repertoires in COVID-19. Sequenced by immunoSEQ multiplex PCR; TCRdb stores in-frame clones only, minus some. This table holds hundreds of thousands of clones, 80% to 85% found once. Specimen: peripheral blood. The origin of the receptors is a woman older than 75 with active or convalescent COVID-19. Both conserved end residues are part of each CDR3. Each record gives: D gene, V gene, J gene, clone size, CDR3 protein, CDR3 DNA. The D gene is left open where the match is weak. Clone sizes are given selectively: once, few, many, or a class where the clone is expanded.

TRBD2	TRBV9	TRBJ2-5	NA	CASSFSPGTSGGTQYF	TGTGCCAGCAGCTTCAGCCCCGGGACTAGCGGGGGGACCCAGTACTTC
TRBD2	TRBV3-1/TRBV3-2	TRBJ2-7	NA	CASSQRLAGPYEQYF	TGTGCCAGCAGCCAAAGACTAGCGGGGCCCTACGAGCAGTACTTC
NA	TRBV9	TRBJ1-5	NA	CASSVAGFNQPQHF	TGTGCCAGCAGCGTCGCAGGATTCAATCAGCCCCAGCATTTT
TRBD1	TRBV29-1	TRBJ2-7	NA	CSVGGTGYEQYF	TGCAGCGTTGGGGGGACAGGCTACGAGCAGTACTTC
TRBD2	TRBV19	TRBJ2-2	NA	CASSKIAGGPGTGELFF	TGTGCCAGTAGTAAAATAGCGGGAGGGCCCGGCACCGGGGAGCTGTTTTTT
TRBD2	TRBV9	TRBJ2-3	NA	CASSVSSGGAGTDTQYF	TGTGCCAGCAGCGTCTCTAGCGGGGGGGCAGGGACAGATACGCAGTATTTT
NA	TRBV7-2	TRBJ2-1	NA	CASSPSGLYNEQFF	TGTGCCAGCAGCCCATCGGGACTTTACAATGAGCAGTTCTTC
NA	TRBV4-1	TRBJ1-5	NA	CASSPLPEDSVRRPQHF	TGCGCCAGCAGCCCCCTGCCAGAGGACAGCGTCCGGCGGCCCCAGCATTTT
NA	TRBV6-6	TRBJ1-3	NA	CASSPSSSGNTIYF	TGTGCCAGCAGTCCATCCAGCTCTGGAAACACCATATATTTT
TRBD1	TRBV4-1	TRBJ1-4	NA	CASKPDRGLGTTNEKLFF	TGCGCCAGTAAGCCCGACAGGGGCCTTGGCACAACTAATGAAAAACTGTTTTTT
NA	TRBV3-1/TRBV3-2	TRBJ1-2	NA	CASSQDPTGPYGYTF	TGTGCCAGCAGCCAAGATCCCACAGGACCCTATGGCTACACCTTC
NA	TRBV7-2	TRBJ2-1	few	CASRLRRGQQFF	TGTGCCAGCAGACTTCGGCGGGGACAGCAGTTCTTC
NA	TRBV14	TRBJ2-2	few	CASSQEEGRPTGELFF	TGTGCCAGCAGCCAAGAAGAGGGCCGCCCCACCGGGGAGCTGTTTTTT
NA	TRBV12-5	TRBJ1-1	NA	CASGNTESTEAFF	TGTGCTAGTGGAAACACAGAATCCACTGAAGCTTTCTTT
TRBD2	TRBV18	TRBJ2-1	NA	CASSQRTGLAGGPNEQFF	TGTGCCAGCTCACAACGAACCGGACTAGCGGGGGGACCCAATGAGCAGTTCTTC
NA	TRBV4-2	TRBJ1-5	NA	CASSQRDRDNQPQHF	TGTGCCAGCAGCCAACGCGACAGAGACAATCAGCCCCAGCATTTT
NA	TRBV29-1	TRBJ2-7	NA	CSVEEAGPATYEQYF	TGCAGCGTTGAAGAAGCAGGGCCAGCAACCTACGAGCAGTACTTC
NA	TRBV2	TRBJ1-4	NA	CASRGRENEKLFF	TGTGCCAGCAGGGGCAGGGAAAACGAAAAACTGTTTTTT
NA	TRBV27	TRBJ1-2	NA	CASSPSGEGYGYTF	TGTGCCAGCAGCCCTTCGGGGGAAGGCTATGGCTACACCTTC
NA	TRBV29-1	TRBJ1-2	NA	CSVAAGNYGYTF	TGCAGCGTTGCGGCAGGAAACTATGGCTACACCTTC
NA	TRBV18	TRBJ2-5	once	CASSPGLTELQYF	TGTGCCAGCTCACCCGGACTCACAGAATTACAGTACTTC
NA	TRBV10-3	TRBJ1-2	NA	CAISETQRHYGYTF	TGTGCCATCAGTGAGACCCAGCGTCACTATGGCTACACCTTC
TRBD2	TRBV13	TRBJ2-3	NA	CASSLSAGGPTDTQYF	TGTGCCAGCAGCTTATCGGCGGGAGGACCCACAGATACGCAGTATTTT
TRBD1	TRBV24-1	TRBJ2-1	NA	CATSAAGQGYNEQFF	TGTGCCACCAGTGCTGCCGGACAGGGGTACAATGAGCAGTTCTTC
NA	TRBV7-9	TRBJ2-6	NA	CASSLYSSSGANVLTF	TGTGCCAGCAGCTTATACAGCAGCTCTGGGGCCAACGTCCTGACTTTC
TRBD1	TRBV13	TRBJ1-4	NA	CASSPRQGPNEKLFF	TGTGCCAGCAGCCCTCGACAGGGACCGAATGAAAAACTGTTTTTT
NA	TRBV4-2	TRBJ1-5	once	CASSQDLAGNQPQHF	TGTGCCAGCAGCCAAGATTTGGCGGGAAATCAGCCCCAGCATTTT
TRBD1	TRBV30	TRBJ1-4	NA	CAWSGGYRGREKLFF	TGTGCCTGGAGTGGGGGATACAGGGGGCGTGAAAAACTGTTTTTT
NA	TRBV19	TRBJ1-2	NA	CASSVVFWADYGYTF	TGTGCCAGTAGTGTGGTTTTCTGGGCTGACTATGGCTACACCTTC
TRBD1	TRBV5-4	TRBJ2-2	few	CASSRQGAGELFF	TGTGCCAGCAGCCGACAGGGGGCCGGGGAGCTGTTTTTT
TRBD1	TRBV5-1	TRBJ2-3	NA	CASSLADRITDTQYF	TGCGCCAGCAGCTTGGCGGACAGGATCACAGATACGCAGTATTTT
TRBD1	TRBV28	TRBJ1-1	NA	CASRRVGQGNTEAFF	TGTGCCAGCAGACGAGTGGGACAGGGAAACACTGAAGCTTTCTTT
NA	TRBV7-9	TRBJ1-1	NA	CASSSMNTEAFF	TGTGCCAGCAGCAGCATGAACACTGAAGCTTTCTTT
TRBD1	TRBV5-1	TRBJ2-5	NA	CASRSLRQGQETQYF	TGCGCCAGCAGGTCCCTACGACAGGGCCAAGAGACCCAGTACTTC
NA	TRBV11-3	TRBJ2-6	NA	CASSLAWGAGANVLTF	TGTGCCAGCAGCTTAGCCTGGGGCGCCGGGGCCAACGTCCTGACTTTC
TRBD1	TRBV6-2/TRBV6-3	TRBJ1-5	NA	CASSPTGTGVDQPQHF	TGTGCCAGCAGCCCCACCGGGACAGGGGTCGATCAGCCCCAGCATTTT
NA	TRBV10-3	TRBJ2-1	NA	CAINNRTSGNEQFF	TGTGCCATCAATAACAGGACATCCGGCAATGAGCAGTTCTTC
TRBD2	TRBV6-5	TRBJ2-3	NA	CASSYQREVTDTQYF	TGTGCCAGCAGTTACCAGCGGGAGGTCACCGATACGCAGTATTTT
TRBD2	TRBV5-6	TRBJ2-7	NA	CASSYLEREYNEQYF	TGTGCCAGCAGCTACCTTGAGCGGGAGTACAACGAGCAGTACTTC
TRBD1	TRBV18	TRBJ1-4	NA	CASSPTTGTNEKLFF	TGTGCCAGCTCACCGACGACAGGGACTAATGAAAAACTGTTTTTT
TRBD1	TRBV3-1/TRBV3-2	TRBJ1-2	once	CASSQAGTATYGYTF	TGTGCCAGCAGCCAGGCCGGGACAGCGACTTATGGCTACACCTTC
NA	TRBV7-8	TRBJ1-5	NA	CASSLDQGNQPQHF	TGTGCCAGCAGCTTAGATCAGGGGAATCAGCCCCAGCATTTT
NA	TRBV2	TRBJ2-7	NA	CASRAAGRGYEQYF	TGTGCCAGCAGGGCCGCCGGACGGGGCTACGAGCAGTACTTC
TRBD1	TRBV27	TRBJ2-3	NA	CASSLIGGDTQYF	TGTGCCAGCAGTTTAATAGGGGGCGATACGCAGTATTTT
NA	TRBV6-4	TRBJ2-1	NA	CASSREGGNEQFF	TGTGCCAGCAGTAGGGAGGGGGGCAATGAGCAGTTCTTC
NA	TRBV4-3	TRBJ1-5	NA	CASSQDEGGSGPQHF	TGCGCCAGCAGCCAAGATGAGGGGGGGAGCGGGCCCCAGCATTTT
TRBD1	TRBV7-8	TRBJ1-2	NA	CASSLDRDDYGYTF	TGTGCCAGCAGCCTGGACAGGGACGACTATGGCTACACCTTC
NA	TRBV5-4	TRBJ1-1	once	CASRPQGNTEAFF	TGTGCCAGCAGACCTCAGGGGAACACTGAAGCTTTCTTT
NA	TRBV28	TRBJ2-5	NA	CASSFQETQYF	TGTGCCAGCAGCTTTCAAGAGACCCAGTACTTC
TRBD2	TRBV7-8	TRBJ2-2	NA	CASSLVLAGTGELFF	TGTGCCAGCAGCTTAGTACTAGCGGGGACCGGGGAGCTGTTTTTT
NA	TRBV7-2	TRBJ2-7	NA	CASSLGFRYYEQYF	TGTGCCAGCAGCTTAGGTTTCAGATACTACGAGCAGTACTTC
TRBD2	TRBV4-1	TRBJ2-1	NA	CASSQGTSGNWDNEQFF	TGCGCCAGCAGCCAAGGGACTAGCGGGAACTGGGACAATGAGCAGTTCTTC
NA	TRBV25-1	TRBJ2-1	few	CASSVLVNNEQFF	TGTGCCAGCAGTGTCCTAGTAAACAATGAGCAGTTCTTC
NA	TRBV2	TRBJ1-3	NA	CASMGGFDSGNTIYF	TGTGCCAGCATGGGGGGTTTCGACTCTGGAAACACCATATATTTT
NA	TRBV19	TRBJ1-2	NA	CASSLQGLGGYTF	TGTGCCAGTAGTTTACAGGGTTTAGGCGGCTACACCTTC